This passage covers 26 T cell receptor beta chains from one sample sequenced in a study of shared clonotypes between healthy human individuals. This table comes from immunoSEQ multiplex PCR, and its TCRdb copy is limited to in-frame clones, with some not included. The sample gives a few million clones, 90% to 96% of which show up once; roughly 0.13% is in the top ten. The material sequenced was naive CD4+ T cells sorted from blood. This sample's subset: CD45RA+ positively selected. The receptors shown here come from a man aged 18 to 30 in good health.

The chain joins TRBV5-1 to TRBJ1-2; 10 bases align to TRBD1. CDR1 SGHRS and CDR2 YFSETQ come from the germline V gene. With 2 bases clipped from V and 5 bases from J, the junction kept 6 bases outside the gene matches. The CDR3 totals 15 residues. The CDR3 DNA sequence: TGCGCCAGCAGCTTATCGGGACAGGGGAGGTATGGCTACACCTTC. Amino acids: CASSLSGQGRYGYTF. The entire variable domain, with the rest obtained from reference TRBV5-1 and TRBJ1-2, is as follows: KAGVTQTPRYLIKTRGQQVTLSCSPISGHRSVSWYQQTPGQGLQFLFEYFSETQRNKGNFPGRFSGRQFSNSRSEMNVSTLELGDSALYLCASSLSGQGRYGYTFGSGTRLTVV.

The J gene is TRBJ1-6, the V gene TRBV6-5; TRBD1 matches at 10 bases. Germline V lookup: CDR1 MNHEY, CDR2 SVGAGI. V lost 5 bases and J lost 7; bases outside the gene matches: 2. The length of the CDR3 is 14 residues. In DNA form, the CDR3 reads TGTGCCAGCAGTATGGGACAGGGGAATTCACCCCTCCACTTT. This sequence encodes CASSMGQGNSPLHF.

The V call is TRBV9, the J call TRBJ1-1; a possible D gene is TRBD1 (5 bases). From germline, CDR1 is SGDLS and CDR2 YYNGEE. CDR3 length: 15 amino acids. V was cut by 0 bases and J by 1 base, with 10 bases left in between. This CDR3 is CASSVASGGNTEAFF. CDR3 DNA sequence: TGTGCCAGCAGCGTAGCCAGTGGGGGGAACACTGAAGCTTTCTTT.

This chain joins TRBV28 and TRBJ1-2; D unresolved. Trimming left V 6 bases short and J 8 bases short, with 16 bases between. In germline, CDR1 is MDHEN, CDR2 SYDVKM. The CDR3 contains 13 residues. The CDR3 loop reads CASRSTGPQGYTF. The CDR3 bases are TGTGCCAGCAGATCTACCGGGCCGCAGGGCTACACCTTC.

The J gene is TRBJ2-2, the V gene TRBV5-1, with D possibly matching TRBD1 (6 bases). V was clipped by 0 bases and J by 3 bases, with 12 bases between them. The CDR3 consists of 16 residues. Germline CDR1 reads SGHRS; CDR2 reads YFSETQ. The CDR3 DNA sequence: TGCGCCAGCAGCTTGGACGCAGGGGTCGACACCGGGGAGCTGTTTTTT. Its translation: CASSLDAGVDTGELFF. The entire variable domain, with the rest obtained from reference TRBV5-1 and TRBJ2-2, is as follows: KAGVTQTPRYLIKTRGQQVTLSCSPISGHRSVSWYQQTPGQGLQFLFEYFSETQRNKGNFPGRFSGRQFSNSRSEMNVSTLELGDSALYLCASSLDAGVDTGELFFGEGSRLTVL.

This sequence joins TRBV9 and TRBJ1-1; D gene uncertain. CDR1 SGDLS and CDR2 YYNGEE come from the germline V gene. The CDR3 runs 15 residues. V was cut by 0 bases and J by 0 bases, with 9 bases left in between. The CDR3 nucleotides are TGTGCCAGCAGCGTAGCTGTGGGGATGAACACTGAAGCTTTCTTT. Protein: CASSVAVGMNTEAFF. Together with reference TRBV9 and TRBJ1-1, the CDR3 gives the full variable domain: DSGVTQTPKHLITATGQRVTLRCSPRSGDLSVYWYQQSLDQGLQFLIQYYNGEERAKGNILERFSAQQFPDLHSELNLSSLELGDSALYFCASSVAVGMNTEAFFGQGTRLTVV.

V is TRBV6-5 and J is TRBJ2-4; 8 bases fit TRBD1. With 8 bases clipped from V and 8 bases from J, the junction kept 5 bases outside the gene matches. CDR3 size: 12 residues. The germline V gene encodes CDR1 MNHEY and CDR2 SVGAGI. The CDR3 is CASRDRKYIQYF. The CDR3 region has the DNA TGTGCCAGCCGGGACAGGAAATACATTCAGTACTTC.

The J gene is TRBJ2-5, the V gene TRBV5-1; no definite D call. V lost 5 bases to trimming and J lost 2 bases, with 16 bases between them. Germline assignment: CDR1 SGHRS and CDR2 YFSETQ. The CDR3 has 15 residues. In DNA, the CDR3 is TGCGCCAGCAGAGTCGGTAGCATCGAGCAAGAGACCCAGTACTTC. Residues: CASRVGSIEQETQYF.

In its sample, this clone was seen once. The chain combines TRBV7-2 with TRBJ2-4, with 10 bases identical to TRBD2. CDR1 is SGHTA and CDR2 is FQGNSA in the germline V gene. The CDR3 runs 15 residues. V lost 5 bases to trimming and J lost 5 bases; unmatched junction nucleotides: 6. In DNA form, the CDR3 reads TGTGCCAGCAGCAGAGAGGGGACTAGCGAAAACATTCAGTACTTC. It encodes CASSREGTSENIQYF.

This chain uses TRBV4-1 with TRBJ1-2; D call uncertain. Trimming removed 6 bases from V and 6 bases from J, with 14 bases in between. CDR1 and CDR2 (germline): MGHRA, YSYEKL. The CDR3 has 13 residues. CDR3 sequence: CASRSIFSDGYTF. The CDR3, as DNA: TGCGCCAGCAGATCCATCTTTTCAGATGGCTACACCTTC.

This chain connects TRBV14 to TRBJ2-7, with 12 bases matching TRBD2. CDR1 is SGHDN and CDR2 is FVKESK in the germline V gene. This CDR3 has 16 residues. The V segment lost 4 bases and the J segment 0 bases; nucleotides outside the gene matches: 4. The CDR3 sequence is CASSRTSGESSYEQYF. CDR3 DNA sequence: TGTGCCAGCAGCCGGACTAGCGGGGAAAGCTCCTACGAGCAGTACTTC.

This chain uses TRBV7-2 with TRBJ2-1, with D possibly matching TRBD1 (6 bases). The CDR3 extends over 15 amino acids. The germline gives CDR1 SGHTA, CDR2 FQGNSA. Trimming cost V 1 base and J 5 bases, with 12 bases left between them. CDR3 coding DNA: TGTGCCAGCAGCTTAGGCGGACAGAAGAACAATGAGCAGTTCTTC. It yields the protein CASSLGGQKNNEQFF.

The chain uses TRBV5-1 and TRBJ1-2, with a weak D call TRBD1 (5 bases). The CDR3 consists of 15 residues. CDR1 and CDR2 (germline): SGHRS, YFSETQ. The V end lost 0 bases, the J end lost 0 bases, and 9 bases lay between the germline ends. In DNA form, the CDR3 reads TGCGCCAGCAGCTTGGAGCAGGGAGCTAACTATGGCTACACCTTC. Translated: CASSLEQGANYGYTF.

The chain links TRBV5-6 to TRBJ2-1; 11 nucleotides line up with TRBD1. V trimming: 4 bases; J trimming: 8 bases; junction bases outside the gene matches: 11. The CDR3 spans 16 residues. Germline-derived CDR1 and CDR2 are SGHDT and YYEEEE. The CDR3 loop is CASSRYRDRGTDEQFF. CDR3 bases: TGTGCCAGCAGCCGTTACCGGGACAGGGGGACCGATGAGCAGTTCTTC.

V gene TRBV5-1 combines with J gene TRBJ2-2; 8 bases match TRBD1. Germline lookup yields CDR1 SGHRS and CDR2 YFSETQ. V was pared by 0 bases and J by 10 bases, with 8 bases of the junction left unmatched. CDR3 length equals 15 residues. CDR3 sequence: CASSLESDRVKELFF. Here the CDR3 DNA reads TGCGCCAGCAGCTTGGAGTCGGACAGGGTTAAGGAGCTGTTTTTT.

V usage is TRBV6-6 and J usage is TRBJ2-3; the D gene is possibly TRBD1 (6 bases). V lost 0 bases, J lost 6 bases, and 10 bases lay in between. This CDR3 comprises 14 residues. From germline, CDR1 is MNHNY and CDR2 SVGAGI (reference sequence). The CDR3 is CASSYSQGRDTQYF. CDR3 DNA: TGTGCCAGCAGTTACTCACAGGGAAGGGATACGCAGTATTTT.

This sequence joins TRBV7-8 and TRBJ2-7, with TRBD2 matching over 7 bases. V trimming: 5 bases; J trimming: 6 bases; junction bases outside the gene matches: 4. Germline V lookup: CDR1 SGHVS, CDR2 FQNEAQ. The CDR3 consists of 12 residues. CDR3 DNA: TGTGCCAGCAGCGCGGGACTACTCGAGCAGTACTTC. This sequence encodes CASSAGLLEQYF.

V usage is TRBV7-2 and J usage is TRBJ2-3, with 7 bases that match TRBD1. Germline V CDR1 and CDR2: SGHTA, FQGNSA. With V trimmed by 6 bases and J by 0 bases, 6 bases remained unmatched. The CDR3 is 15 residues long. Here the CDR3 DNA reads TGTGCCAGCAGACAGACAGGGCTCAGCACAGATACGCAGTATTTT. Translating gives CASRQTGLSTDTQYF.

V gene TRBV5-5 combines with J gene TRBJ1-2, with D maybe TRBD1 (6 bases). The germline CDR1 and CDR2 sequences are SGHKS and YYEKEE (reference sequence). The CDR3 length is 14 residues. The ends were cut back, 4 bases at V and 4 bases at J, with 14 bases in the middle. The CDR3 nucleotides are TGTGCCAGCAGCGGTTCGGGGGGCTTCTATGGCTACACCTTC. Encoded protein: CASSGSGGFYGYTF.

The chain couples TRBV19 to TRBJ1-5, with no clear D. This CDR3 is built from 13 residues. Trimming cost V 1 base and J 11 bases, with 12 bases left between them. Germline-derived CDR1 and CDR2 are LNHDA and SQIVND (reference sequence). The CDR3 bases are TGTGCCAGTAGTATAGTGCATTCCGGGACCCAGCATTTT. Translation gives CASSIVHSGTQHF.

J is TRBJ1-1 and V is TRBV7-9; 9 nucleotides match TRBD1. The CDR3 sequence is 16 residues long. The trim removed 0 bases at V and 5 bases at J, leaving 7 bases unmatched. Germline-derived CDR1 and CDR2 are SEHNR and FQNEAQ (reference sequence). CDR3 region: CASSLAQGAWSTEAFF. CDR3 nucleotide sequence: TGTGCCAGCAGCTTAGCACAGGGGGCCTGGAGTACTGAAGCTTTCTTT.

This rearrangement joins TRBV5-1 to TRBJ1-3; TRBD1 aligns across 7 bases. CDR1 and CDR2 from the germline V gene are SGHRS and YFSETQ. This CDR3 spans 20 amino acids. With V trimmed by 0 bases and J by 0 bases, 15 bases remained unmatched. The CDR3 coding sequence is TGCGCCAGCAGCTTGGCAAGCCTCGGACAGGCAGGGTTCTCTGGAAACACCATATATTTT. It translates to CASSLASLGQAGFSGNTIYF.

A single count supports this clone. The chain couples TRBV10-3 to TRBJ2-1; 8 bases fit TRBD2. Germline CDR1 ENHRY, CDR2 SYGVKD. The CDR3 is made up of 15 amino acids. With 6 bases clipped from V and 4 bases from J, the junction kept 8 bases outside the gene matches. The CDR3: CAIRQTSGDYNEQFF. CDR3 bases: TGTGCCATCAGACAAACTAGCGGTGATTACAATGAGCAGTTCTTC.

The gene calls are TRBV6-5 and TRBJ2-2; no definite D call. The CDR3 extends over 13 amino acids. Trimming pared 6 bases from V and 7 bases from J, leaving 12 bases between. Germline CDR1 MNHEY, CDR2 SVGAGI. The CDR3 DNA follows: TGTGCCAGCAGCCGGAAGACGGGCGGGGAGCTGTTTTTT. It translates to CASSRKTGGELFF.

The chain has TRBV2 and TRBJ2-2; the D gene is possibly TRBD1 (5 bases). Germline V gene sequence: CDR1 SNHLY, CDR2 FYNNEI. This CDR3 is 14 amino acids long. Between the trimmed V and J ends, which lost 6 bases and 2 bases, there was a span of 10 bases. The CDR3 region is CASRQTVNTGELFF. The CDR3, as DNA: TGTGCCAGCAGGCAGACAGTCAACACCGGGGAGCTGTTTTTT.

The chain employs TRBV4-1 and TRBJ1-3; no reliable D call. Trimming pared 1 base from V and 2 bases from J, leaving 9 bases between. CDR3 length: 15 amino acids. CDR1 MGHRA and CDR2 YSYEKL come from the germline V gene. The CDR3 protein is CASSQGEGTGNTIYF. The CDR3 nucleotides read TGCGCCAGCAGCCAAGGGGAGGGAACTGGAAACACCATATATTTT.